Given below is one T cell receptor beta chain in context. Its antigen is unknown. TCRdb independently ran MiXCR on the RT-PCR reads; one entry per CDR3 protein. Here the sample spans roughly 460,000 distinct CDR3 sequences, approximately 11% being singletons. Germline V gene data show CDR1 as SGHRS and CDR2 as YFSETQ. Trimming cost V 4 bases and J 8 bases, with 22 bases left between them. This CDR3 region has 16 residues. The sample is drawn from a study of response to subunit inactivated influenza vaccine. Points from the study as a whole: With each seasonal influenza vaccination, the authors suggested, few new T cells are recruited.

The specimen comprised PBMCs from blood, sampled more than 35 days after vaccination. The receptor comes from a man in his forties or fifties who received an inactivated influenza vaccine. The V and J genes are TRBV5-1 and TRBJ2-1, with D perhaps matching TRBD1 (8 bases). The CDR3 protein is CASSPNKWTGRDEQFF. The CDR3 DNA reads TGCGCCAGCAGCCCAAATAAATGGACAGGGAGGGATGAGCAGTTCTTC.